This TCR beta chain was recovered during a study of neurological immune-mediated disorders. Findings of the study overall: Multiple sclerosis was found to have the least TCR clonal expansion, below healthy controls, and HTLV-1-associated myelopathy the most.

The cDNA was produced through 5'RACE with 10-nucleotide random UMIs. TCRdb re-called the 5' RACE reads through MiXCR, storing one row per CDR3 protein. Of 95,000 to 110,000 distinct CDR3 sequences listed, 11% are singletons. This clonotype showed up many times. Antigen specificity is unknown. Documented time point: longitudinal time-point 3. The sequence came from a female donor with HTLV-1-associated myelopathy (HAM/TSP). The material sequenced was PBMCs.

CDR3 residues: CASRGDSPLHF. In DNA, the CDR3 is TGCGCCAGCAGAGGGGATTCACCCCTCCACTTT. The V call is TRBV5-1, the J call TRBJ1-6; tentative D call: TRBD1 (5 bases). Germline V CDR1 and CDR2: SGHRS, YFSETQ. Trimming cost V 5 bases and J 8 bases, with 5 bases left between them. This CDR3 region has 11 residues.